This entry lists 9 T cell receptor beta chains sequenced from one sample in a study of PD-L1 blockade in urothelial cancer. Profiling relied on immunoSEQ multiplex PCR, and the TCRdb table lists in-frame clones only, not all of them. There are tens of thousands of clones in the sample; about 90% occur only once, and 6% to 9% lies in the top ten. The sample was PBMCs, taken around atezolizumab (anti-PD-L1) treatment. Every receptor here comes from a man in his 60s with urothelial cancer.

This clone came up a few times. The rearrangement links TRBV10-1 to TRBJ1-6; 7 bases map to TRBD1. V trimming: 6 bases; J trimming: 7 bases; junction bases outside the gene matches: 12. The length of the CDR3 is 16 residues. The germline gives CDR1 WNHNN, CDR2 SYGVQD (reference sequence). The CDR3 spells CASRENYRGSNSPLHF. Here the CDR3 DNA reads TGCGCCAGCAGGGAAAACTACAGGGGCAGCAATTCACCCCTCCACTTT.

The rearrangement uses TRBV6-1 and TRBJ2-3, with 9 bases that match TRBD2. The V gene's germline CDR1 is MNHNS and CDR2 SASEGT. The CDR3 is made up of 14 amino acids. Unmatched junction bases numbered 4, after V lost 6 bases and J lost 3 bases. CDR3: CASRERGATDTQYF. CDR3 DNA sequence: TGTGCCAGCAGGGAGCGGGGGGCGACAGATACGCAGTATTTT.

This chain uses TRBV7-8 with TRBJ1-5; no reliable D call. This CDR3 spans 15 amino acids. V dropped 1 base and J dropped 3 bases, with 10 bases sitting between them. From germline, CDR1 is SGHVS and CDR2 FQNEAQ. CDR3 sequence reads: CASSLDGVVNQPQHF. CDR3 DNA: TGTGCCAGCAGCTTAGACGGGGTCGTCAATCAGCCCCAGCATTTT.

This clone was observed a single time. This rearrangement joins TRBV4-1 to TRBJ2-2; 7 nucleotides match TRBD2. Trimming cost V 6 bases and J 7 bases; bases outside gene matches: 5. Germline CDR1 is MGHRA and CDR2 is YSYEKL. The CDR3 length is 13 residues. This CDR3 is CASRAGRDGELFF. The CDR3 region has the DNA TGCGCCAGCAGGGCAGGGAGGGACGGGGAGCTGTTTTTT.

The CDR3 DNA reads TGTGCCAGCAGTTTAAGGCAGGGATCCTACGAGCAGTACTTC. As protein: CASSLRQGSYEQYF. The rearrangement joins TRBV27 to TRBJ2-7; weak D call: TRBD1 (5 bases). The germline V gene encodes CDR1 MNHEY and CDR2 SMNVEV (reference sequence). This CDR3 region has 14 residues. Trimming took off 2 bases at V and 1 base at J, with 9 bases between the two ends.

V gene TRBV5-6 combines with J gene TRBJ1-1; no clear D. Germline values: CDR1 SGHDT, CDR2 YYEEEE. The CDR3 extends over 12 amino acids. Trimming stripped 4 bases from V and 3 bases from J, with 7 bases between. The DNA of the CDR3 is TGTGCCAGCAGCCCCGGAGACACTGAAGCTTTCTTT. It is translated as CASSPGDTEAFF.

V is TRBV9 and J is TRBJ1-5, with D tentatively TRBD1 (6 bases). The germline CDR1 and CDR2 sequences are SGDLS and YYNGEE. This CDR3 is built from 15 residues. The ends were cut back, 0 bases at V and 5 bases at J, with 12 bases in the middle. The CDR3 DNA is TGTGCCAGCAGCGTAGGCGACAGGATCGATCAGCCCCAGCATTTT. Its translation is CASSVGDRIDQPQHF.

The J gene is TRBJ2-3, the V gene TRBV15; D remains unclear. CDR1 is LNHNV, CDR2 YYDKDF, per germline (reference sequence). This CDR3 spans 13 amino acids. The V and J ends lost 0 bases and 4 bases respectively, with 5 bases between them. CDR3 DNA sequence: TGTGCCACCAGCAGAGATTTAGCAGATACGCAGTATTTT. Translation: CATSRDLADTQYF.

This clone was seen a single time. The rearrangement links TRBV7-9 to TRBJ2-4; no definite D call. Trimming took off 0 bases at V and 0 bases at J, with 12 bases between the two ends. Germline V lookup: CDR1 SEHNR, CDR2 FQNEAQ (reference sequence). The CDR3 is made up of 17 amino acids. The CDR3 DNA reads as TGTGCCAGCAGCTTAGCCGCGATCCGAGAAGCCAAAAACATTCAGTACTTC. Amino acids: CASSLAAIREAKNIQYF.